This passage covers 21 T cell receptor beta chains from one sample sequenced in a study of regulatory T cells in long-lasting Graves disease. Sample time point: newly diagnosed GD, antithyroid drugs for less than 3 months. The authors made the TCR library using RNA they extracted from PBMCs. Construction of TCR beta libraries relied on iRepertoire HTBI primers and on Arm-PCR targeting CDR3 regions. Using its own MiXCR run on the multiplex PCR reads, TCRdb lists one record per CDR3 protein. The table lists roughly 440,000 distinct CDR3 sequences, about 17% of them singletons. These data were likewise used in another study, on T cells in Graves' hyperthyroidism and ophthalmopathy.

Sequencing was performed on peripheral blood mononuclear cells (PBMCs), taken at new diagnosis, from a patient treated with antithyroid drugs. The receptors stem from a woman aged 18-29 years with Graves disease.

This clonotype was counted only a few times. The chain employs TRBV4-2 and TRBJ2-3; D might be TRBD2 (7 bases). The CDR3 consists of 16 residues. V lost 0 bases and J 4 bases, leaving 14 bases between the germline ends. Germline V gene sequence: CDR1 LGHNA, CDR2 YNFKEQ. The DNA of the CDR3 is TGTGCCAGCAGCCAAGATGGGGGGGCGGGCCCAGATACGCAGTATTTT. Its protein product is CASSQDGGAGPDTQYF.

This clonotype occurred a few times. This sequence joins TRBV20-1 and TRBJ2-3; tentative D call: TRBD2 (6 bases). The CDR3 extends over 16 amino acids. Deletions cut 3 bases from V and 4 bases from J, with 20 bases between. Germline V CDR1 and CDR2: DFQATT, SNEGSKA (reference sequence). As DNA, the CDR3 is TGCAGTGCTAGTGCCCAGACTAGTTTAGGGTCAGATACGCAGTATTTT. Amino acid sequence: CSASAQTSLGSDTQYF.

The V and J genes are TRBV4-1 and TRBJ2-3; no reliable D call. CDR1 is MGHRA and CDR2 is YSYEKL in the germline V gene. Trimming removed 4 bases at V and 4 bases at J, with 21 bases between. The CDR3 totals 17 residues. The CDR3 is CASSPSTHSSPADTQYF. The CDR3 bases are TGCGCCAGCAGCCCCTCCACCCATAGTAGTCCGGCAGATACGCAGTATTTT.

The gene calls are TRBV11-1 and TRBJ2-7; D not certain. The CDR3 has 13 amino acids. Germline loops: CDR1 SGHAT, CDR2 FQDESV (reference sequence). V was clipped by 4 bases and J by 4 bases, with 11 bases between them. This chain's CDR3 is CASSSSDRYEQYF. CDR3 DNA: TGTGCCAGCAGCTCCTCCGACCGGTACGAGCAGTACTTC.

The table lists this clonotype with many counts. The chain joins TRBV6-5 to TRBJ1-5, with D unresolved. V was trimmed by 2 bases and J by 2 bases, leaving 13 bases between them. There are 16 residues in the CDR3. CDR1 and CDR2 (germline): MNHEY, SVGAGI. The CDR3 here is CASSYDGRTGNQPQHF. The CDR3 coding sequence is TGTGCCAGCAGTTACGATGGGCGTACGGGCAATCAGCCCCAGCATTTT.

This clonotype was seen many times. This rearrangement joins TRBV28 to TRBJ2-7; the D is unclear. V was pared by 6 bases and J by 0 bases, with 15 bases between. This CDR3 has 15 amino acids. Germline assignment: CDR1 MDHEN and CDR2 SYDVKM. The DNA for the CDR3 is TGTGCCAGCAGCTCCATCTCGGTTAGCTCCTACGAGCAGTACTTC. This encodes CASSSISVSSYEQYF.

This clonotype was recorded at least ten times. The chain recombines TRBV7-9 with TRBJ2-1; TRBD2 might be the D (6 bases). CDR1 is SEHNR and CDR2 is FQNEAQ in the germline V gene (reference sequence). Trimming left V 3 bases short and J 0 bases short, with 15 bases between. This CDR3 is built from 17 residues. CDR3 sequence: CASSFRRDLSSYNEQFF. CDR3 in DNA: TGTGCCAGCAGCTTTCGGCGGGATTTGAGCTCCTACAATGAGCAGTTCTTC. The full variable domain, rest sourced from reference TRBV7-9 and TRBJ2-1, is DTGVSQNPRHKITKRGQNVTFRCDPISEHNRLYWYRQTLGQGPEFLTYFQNEAQLEKSRLLSDRFSAERPKGSFSTLEIQRTEQGDSAMYLCASSFRRDLSSYNEQFFGPGTRLTVL.

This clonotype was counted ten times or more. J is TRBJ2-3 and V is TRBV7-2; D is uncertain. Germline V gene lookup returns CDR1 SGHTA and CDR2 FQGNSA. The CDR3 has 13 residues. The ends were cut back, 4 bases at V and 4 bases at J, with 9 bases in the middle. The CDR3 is CASSYLVADTQYF. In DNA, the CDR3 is TGTGCCAGCAGCTACCTTGTGGCAGATACGCAGTATTTT.

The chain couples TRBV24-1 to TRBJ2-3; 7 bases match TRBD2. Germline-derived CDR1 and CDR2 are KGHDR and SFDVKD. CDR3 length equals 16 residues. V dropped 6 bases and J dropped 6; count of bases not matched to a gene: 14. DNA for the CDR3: TGTGCCACCAGTTCAGGGACTCGGATCGGGGGGGATACGCAGTATTTT. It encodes CATSSGTRIGGDTQYF.

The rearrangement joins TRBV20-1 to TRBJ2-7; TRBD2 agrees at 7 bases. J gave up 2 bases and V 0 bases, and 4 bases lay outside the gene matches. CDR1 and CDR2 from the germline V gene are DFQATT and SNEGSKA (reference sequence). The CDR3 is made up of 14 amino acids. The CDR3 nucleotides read TGCAGTGCTAGAGAGGGTAGCGGGCCCTACGAGCAGTACTTC. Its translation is CSAREGSGPYEQYF.

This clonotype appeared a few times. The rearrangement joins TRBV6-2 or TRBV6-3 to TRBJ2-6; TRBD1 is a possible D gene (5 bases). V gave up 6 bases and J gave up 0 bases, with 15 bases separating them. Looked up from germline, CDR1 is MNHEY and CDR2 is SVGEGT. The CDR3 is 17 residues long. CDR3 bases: TGTGCCAGCAGCAGTCACGACAGAGTCTCTGGGGCCAACGTCCTGACTTTC. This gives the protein CASSSHDRVSGANVLTF.

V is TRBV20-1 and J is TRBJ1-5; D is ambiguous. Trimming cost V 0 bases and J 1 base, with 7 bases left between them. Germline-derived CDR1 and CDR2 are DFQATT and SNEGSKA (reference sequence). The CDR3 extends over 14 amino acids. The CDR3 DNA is TGCAGTGCTAGAGACGGTTTAAGCAATCAGCCCCAGCATTTT. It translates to CSARDGLSNQPQHF.

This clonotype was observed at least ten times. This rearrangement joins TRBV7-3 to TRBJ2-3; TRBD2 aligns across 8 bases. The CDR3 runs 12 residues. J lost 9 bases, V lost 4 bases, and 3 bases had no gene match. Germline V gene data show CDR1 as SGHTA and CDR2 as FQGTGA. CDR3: CASSSLAGTQYF. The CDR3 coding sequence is TGTGCCAGCAGCTCGTTAGCGGGAACGCAGTATTTT.

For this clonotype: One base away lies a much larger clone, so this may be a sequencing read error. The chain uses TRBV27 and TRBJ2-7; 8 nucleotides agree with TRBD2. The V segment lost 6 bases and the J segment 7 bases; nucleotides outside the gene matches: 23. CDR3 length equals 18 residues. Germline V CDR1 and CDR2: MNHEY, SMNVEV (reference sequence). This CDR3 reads CASSLALGSDSGDNEQYF. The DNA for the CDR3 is TGTGCCAGCAGCTTAGCGCTCGGGAGTGATAGCGGGGACAATGAGCAGTACTTC.

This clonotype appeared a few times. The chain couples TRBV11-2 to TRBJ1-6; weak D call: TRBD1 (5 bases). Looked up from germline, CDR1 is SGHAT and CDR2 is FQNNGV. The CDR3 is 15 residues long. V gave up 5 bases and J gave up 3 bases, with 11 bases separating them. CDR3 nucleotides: TGTGCCAGCAGCCGTCGACAGAACTATAATTCACCCCTCCACTTT. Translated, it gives CASSRRQNYNSPLHF.

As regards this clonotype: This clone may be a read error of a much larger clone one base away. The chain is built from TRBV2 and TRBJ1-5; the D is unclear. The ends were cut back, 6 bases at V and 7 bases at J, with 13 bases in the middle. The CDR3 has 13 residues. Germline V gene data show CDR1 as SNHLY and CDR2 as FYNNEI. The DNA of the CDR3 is TGTGCCAGCAGGACCCAACCGACGCAGCCCCAGCATTTT. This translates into CASRTQPTQPQHF.

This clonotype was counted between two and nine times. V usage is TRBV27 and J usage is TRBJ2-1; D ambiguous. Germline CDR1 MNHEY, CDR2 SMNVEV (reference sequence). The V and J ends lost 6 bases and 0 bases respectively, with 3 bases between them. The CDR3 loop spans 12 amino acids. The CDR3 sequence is CASRSSYNEQFF. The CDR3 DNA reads TGTGCCAGCAGGAGCTCCTACAATGAGCAGTTCTTC.

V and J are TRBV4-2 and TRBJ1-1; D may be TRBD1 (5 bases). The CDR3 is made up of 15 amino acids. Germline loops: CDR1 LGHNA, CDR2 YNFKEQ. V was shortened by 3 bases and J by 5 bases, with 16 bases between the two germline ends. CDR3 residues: CASSHFETGDTEAFF. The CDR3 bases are TGTGCCAGCAGCCATTTTGAGACGGGGGATACTGAAGCTTTCTTT.

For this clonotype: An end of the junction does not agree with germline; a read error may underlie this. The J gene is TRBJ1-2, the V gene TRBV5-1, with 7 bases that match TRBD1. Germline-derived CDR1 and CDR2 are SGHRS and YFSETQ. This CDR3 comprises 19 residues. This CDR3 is CASSLAGRGTGALIYGHTF. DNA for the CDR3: TGCGCCAGCAGCTTGGCCGGCCGGGGAACAGGGGCGCTGATCTATGGCCACACCTTC. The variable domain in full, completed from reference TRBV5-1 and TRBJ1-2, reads KAGVTQTPRYLIKTRGQQVTLSCSPISGHRSVSWYQQTPGQGLQFLFEYFSETQRNKGNFPGRFSGRQFSNSRSEMNVSTLELGDSALYLCASSLAGRGTGALIYGHTFGSGTRLTVV.

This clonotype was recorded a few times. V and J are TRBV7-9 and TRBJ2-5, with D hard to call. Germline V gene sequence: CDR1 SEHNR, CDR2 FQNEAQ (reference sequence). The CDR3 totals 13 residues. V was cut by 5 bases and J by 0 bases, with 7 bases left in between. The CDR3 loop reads CASSPSHQETQYF. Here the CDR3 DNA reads TGTGCCAGCAGCCCTTCCCACCAAGAGACCCAGTACTTC. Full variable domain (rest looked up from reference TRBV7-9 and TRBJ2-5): DTGVSQNPRHKITKRGQNVTFRCDPISEHNRLYWYRQTLGQGPEFLTYFQNEAQLEKSRLLSDRFSAERPKGSFSTLEIQRTEQGDSAMYLCASSPSHQETQYFGPGTRLLVL.

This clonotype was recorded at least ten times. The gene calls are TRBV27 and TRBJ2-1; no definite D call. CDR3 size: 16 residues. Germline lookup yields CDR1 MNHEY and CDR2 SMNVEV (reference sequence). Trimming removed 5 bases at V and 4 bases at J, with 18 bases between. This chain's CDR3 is CASSDLMDLGYNEQFF. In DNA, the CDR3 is TGTGCCAGCAGTGATTTGATGGACCTGGGTTACAATGAGCAGTTCTTC.